A single T cell receptor (beta chain) is shown here with its context. Its antigen is currently unknown. V was clipped by 4 bases and J by 5 bases, with 10 bases between them. CDR3 length equals 13 residues. CDR1 is SGDLS, CDR2 YYNGEE, per germline. A multiplex PCR was run with 60 Vbeta primers and 13 Jbeta primers. Assay used: immunoSEQ multiplex PCR; TCRdb lists only in-frame clones, some missing. The sample lists 110,000 or so clones; less than 80% were seen once. This sample was taken from a study of cytomegalovirus exposure and HLA in healthy donors. Study context: Earlier results showed roughly 120 million unique TCR beta sequences derived from approximately 170 million T cells. Whole-study results and caveats: The authors judged a highly shared variant cluster likely a sequencing artifact.

Those who donated were healthy bone marrow donors. The sequence was obtained from a woman in her 40s in good health and CMV-seropositive. The sequenced sample was PBMCs. The chain uses TRBV9 and TRBJ1-5; D is uncertain. The CDR3 nucleotides are TGTGCCAGCAGCCTTTCTTCAGATCAGCCCCAGCATTTT. Protein product: CASSLSSDQPQHF.